The rows below give T cell receptor beta chains drawn from one sample of a study of shared clonotypes between healthy human individuals. The assay was immunoSEQ multiplex PCR, and TCRdb's table has in-frame clones only and misses some. The sample consists of millions of clones, under 95% of them appearing once. The sample consisted of naive CD8+ T cells from PBMCs. Receptors originate from a man between 18 and 29 years old in good health. Some clones in this sample may be carry-over from other donors' samples. The CDR3 runs from the conserved cysteine through the conserved F or W. D genes are given only for firm matches. Expanded clones get a size class; other rows say once, few or many, or leave the size out.

abundance	v_gene	len	j_gene	d_gene	CDR3nt	CDR3aa
.	TRBV27	13	TRBJ1-2	.	TGTGCCAGCAGGGGGCAATCTTCTTATGGCTACACCTTC	CASRGQSSYGYTF
once	TRBV13	13	TRBJ1-1	.	TGTGCCAGCCAGCTTGGGGGTTACACTGAAGCTTTCTTT	CASQLGGYTEAFF
.	TRBV7-9	13	TRBJ1-2	.	TGTGCCAGCAGCCGATCTGCGGGGTATGGCTACACCTTC	CASSRSAGYGYTF
.	TRBV2	13	TRBJ1-5	.	TGTGCCAGCAGGGACAGTAGCAATCAGCCCCAGCATTTT	CASRDSSNQPQHF
.	TRBV7-9	12	TRBJ1-1	.	TGTGCCAGCAGCCCCGCGGCGGGGCAAGCTTTCTTT	CASSPAAGQAFF
.	TRBV7-9	12	TRBJ2-1	TRBD2	TGTGCCAGCAGCGTTGAACTAGCGTCGGAGTTCTTC	CASSVELASEFF
.	TRBV7-9	15	TRBJ2-4	.	TGTGCCAGCAGCTTATCGGGCGTTTATGAAAACATTCAGTACTTC	CASSLSGVYENIQYF
.	TRBV6-6	13	TRBJ2-2	.	TGTGCCAGCAGTTACTCCTGGGGGGGGGAGCTGTTTTTT	CASSYSWGGELFF
.	TRBV10-2	15	TRBJ1-1	.	TGCGCCAGCAGAAACCGTTTCCAGGGGAACACTGAAGCTTTCTTT	CASRNRFQGNTEAFF
.	TRBV5-1	15	TRBJ2-3	.	TGCGCCAGCAGCTTGACTCTTACTAGCACAGATACGCAGTATTTT	CASSLTLTSTDTQYF
.	TRBV4-2	12	TRBJ1-2	TRBD1	TGTGCCAGCAGAGGACAGGACTATGGCTACACCTTC	CASRGQDYGYTF
.	TRBV7-8	14	TRBJ2-7	TRBD1	TGTGCCAGCAGCTCGGGACAGGGGGCCTACGAGCAGTACTTC	CASSSGQGAYEQYF
.	TRBV28	12	TRBJ1-1	.	TGTGCCAGCAGTTTTCAGCTAACTGAAGCTTTCTTT	CASSFQLTEAFF
.	TRBV27	16	TRBJ2-7	.	TGTGCCAGCAGTCCCCCAATGGGACCTTCCCCCTACGAGCAGTACTTC	CASSPPMGPSPYEQYF
.	TRBV27	14	TRBJ2-4	.	TGTGCCAGCAGTGAATTGAAGGCCAAAAACATTCAGTACTTC	CASSELKAKNIQYF
.	TRBV29-1	16	TRBJ2-7	TRBD1	TGCAGCGTTGAATGGCTGGGACAGGGGGCGGCCTACGAGCAGTACTTC	CSVEWLGQGAAYEQYF
.	TRBV7-2	13	TRBJ2-7	TRBD1	TGTGCCAGCAGTCCAAGGGGGCGTTACGAGCAGTACTTC	CASSPRGRYEQYF
.	TRBV7-9	16	TRBJ2-1	.	TGTGCCAGCAGCCCAGGGACCCCGACTAACTACAATGAGCAGTTCTTC	CASSPGTPTNYNEQFF
.	TRBV27	14	TRBJ2-4	.	TGTGCCAGCAGTTTACCAGGGTTCAAAAACATTCAGTACTTC	CASSLPGFKNIQYF
.	TRBV10-3	14	TRBJ2-7	.	TGTGCCATCAGTGATGGGGTGGGCTCCTACGAGCAGTACTTC	CAISDGVGSYEQYF
.	TRBV9	14	TRBJ1-3	.	TGTGCCAGCAGCGTAGACCAGACCCGAAACACCATATATTTT	CASSVDQTRNTIYF
.	TRBV13	13	TRBJ2-7	.	TGTGCCAGCAGCTCTGGGCGCGATTACGAGCAGTACTTC	CASSSGRDYEQYF
.	TRBV5-1	13	TRBJ2-5	TRBD1	TGCGCCAGCAGCCTCGGACAGGGAGAGACCCAGTACTTC	CASSLGQGETQYF
.	TRBV7-9	15	TRBJ2-7	TRBD1	TGTGCCAGCAGCCGAGGGACAGGGGGCATGTACGAGCAGTACTTC	CASSRGTGGMYEQYF
.	TRBV27	15	TRBJ2-7	.	TGTGCCAGCAGTTTAATCGCGACAGATGTTTACGAGCAGTACTTC	CASSLIATDVYEQYF
.	TRBV19	14	TRBJ2-5	.	TGTGCCAGTAACCCCACAGATCGAAAAGAGACCCAGTACTTC	CASNPTDRKETQYF
.	TRBV27	13	TRBJ2-1	.	TGTGCCAGCGACGACCCTATTTCTCATGAGCAGTTCTTC	CASDDPISHEQFF
.	TRBV4-3	15	TRBJ1-3	.	TGCGCCAGCAGCCAATCCCGGGGCTCTGGAAACACCATATATTTT	CASSQSRGSGNTIYF
.	TRBV6-5	15	TRBJ2-1	.	TGTGCCAGCGGATTACGAGGGACTGAAACGAATGAGCAGTTCTTC	CASGLRGTETNEQFF
.	TRBV27	13	TRBJ1-1	.	TGTGCCAGCAGTTTTAGTTCAGTCACTGAAGCTTTCTTT	CASSFSSVTEAFF
.	TRBV28	16	TRBJ1-2	.	TGTGCCAGCAGTCCCCAACTAGTGAAGGTCGACTATGGCTACACCTTC	CASSPQLVKVDYGYTF
once	TRBV18	15	TRBJ2-5	.	TGTGCCAGCTCACACACGACAGGGAGGGTCGAGACCCAGTACTTC	CASSHTTGRVETQYF
once	TRBV15	14	TRBJ2-1	TRBD1	TGTGCCACCGTACCGGGACAGGGCTACAATGAGCAGTTCTTC	CATVPGQGYNEQFF
.	TRBV27	15	TRBJ2-1	TRBD2	TGTGCCAGCAGTGCACCGGGACTAGATGTCAATGAGCAGTTCTTC	CASSAPGLDVNEQFF
.	TRBV7-9	16	TRBJ1-5	.	TGTGCCAGCAGCTCCAACCGCGACAGCAGCAATCAGCCCCAGCATTTT	CASSSNRDSSNQPQHF
.	TRBV7-9	15	TRBJ2-1	TRBD1	TGTGCCAGCAGCCTCCGGGACAGGGAGATTAATGAGCAGTTCTTC	CASSLRDREINEQFF
.	TRBV18	17	TRBJ1-1	TRBD1	TGTGCCAGCTCACAGGACAGGAGGGAGCCTGAGGACACTGAAGCTTTCTTT	CASSQDRREPEDTEAFF
once	TRBV11-2	15	TRBJ2-2	.	TGTGCCAGCAGCTCCCGACATGTCAGCGCCGGGGAGCTGTTTTTT	CASSSRHVSAGELFF
.	TRBV9	14	TRBJ2-3	.	TGTGCCAGCAGCGCAAGGGGTACCACAGATACGCAGTATTTT	CASSARGTTDTQYF
.	TRBV11-2	16	TRBJ2-3	TRBD2	TGTGCCAGCAGCTTACTAGCGGGAGGGCCCCCAGATACGCAGTATTTT	CASSLLAGGPPDTQYF
once	TRBV25-1	14	TRBJ2-2	TRBD2	TGTGCCAGCAGTGAACGGCGGGAGAGCGGGGAGCTGTTTTTT	CASSERRESGELFF
.	TRBV28	11	TRBJ2-1	TRBD2	TGTGCCAGCATCACCGGGGGGGGTGCGTTCTTC	CASITGGGAFF
.	TRBV2	15	TRBJ1-1	.	TGTGCCAGCAGTGATGGGGAGATAGTAAACACTGAAGCTTTCTTT	CASSDGEIVNTEAFF
once	TRBV9	13	TRBJ2-1	TRBD2	TGTGCCAGCAGCACCGGGACTAGAAGTGAGCAGTTCTTC	CASSTGTRSEQFF
few	TRBV27	15	TRBJ2-7	.	TGTGCCAGCAGTTTATCCGGCAGGGGCTCCTACGAGCAGTACTTC	CASSLSGRGSYEQYF
.	TRBV9	19	TRBJ2-6	.	TGTGCCAGCAGCTCCAGTGGGGGGACCGGAGTTTCTGGGGCCAACGTCCTGACTTTC	CASSSSGGTGVSGANVLTF
.	TRBV20-1	10	TRBJ1-2	.	TGCAGTCCAAACTTCTATGGCTACACCTTC	CSPNFYGYTF
.	TRBV7-6	18	TRBJ2-1	.	TGTGCCAGCAGCTTAGCCTCCGATCACAGGGAGGGTTACAATGAGCAGTTCTTC	CASSLASDHREGYNEQFF